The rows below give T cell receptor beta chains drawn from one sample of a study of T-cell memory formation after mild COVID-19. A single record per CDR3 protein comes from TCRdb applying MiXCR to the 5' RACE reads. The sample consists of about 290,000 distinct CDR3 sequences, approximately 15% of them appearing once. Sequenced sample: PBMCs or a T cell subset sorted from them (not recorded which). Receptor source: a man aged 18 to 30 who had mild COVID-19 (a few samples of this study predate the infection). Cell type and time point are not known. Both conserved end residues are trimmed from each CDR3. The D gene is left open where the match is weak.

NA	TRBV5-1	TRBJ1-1	ASSVQGTEAF
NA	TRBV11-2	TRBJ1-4	ASSPPGGGEKLF
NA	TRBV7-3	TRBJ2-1	ASSLTGLGEQF
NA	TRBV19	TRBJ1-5	ASSIDPPGRYNQPQH
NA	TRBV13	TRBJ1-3	ASSRRRVTSGNTIY
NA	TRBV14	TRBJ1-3	ASSQQLRGNTIY
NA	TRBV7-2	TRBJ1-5	ASSLGTSNQPQH
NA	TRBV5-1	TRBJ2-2	ASSQGLSLSGELF
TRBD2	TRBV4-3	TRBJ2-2	ASSQPLGLAGGTNTGELF
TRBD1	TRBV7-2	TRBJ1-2	ASSFGTAKSNYGYT
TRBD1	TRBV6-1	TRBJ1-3	ASSTGQSSGNTIY
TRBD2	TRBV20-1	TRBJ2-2	SARVTSGTYTGELF
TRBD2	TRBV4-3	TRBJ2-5	ASSQDSGALGDQY
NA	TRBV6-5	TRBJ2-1	ASSYGREQF